These 14 T cell receptor beta chains came from one sample sequenced in a study of T cell repertoires in MIS-A myocarditis. Using immunoSEQ multiplex PCR, the repertoire was profiled, and TCRdb retains in-frame clones only, with some absent. The table lists about 15,000 clones, around 70% of them singletons, with roughly two thirds in the top ten. Material for sequencing was left ventricle heart tissue obtained at autopsy. The receptors derive from a man aged 18 to 35 with fulminant myocarditis from multisystem inflammatory syndrome in adults (MIS-A) after COVID-19.

There are a few counts of this clone. The V and J genes are TRBV14 and TRBJ2-2; D not resolved. V lost 0 bases and J 4 bases, leaving 0 bases between the germline ends. Per germline, CDR1 SGHDN and CDR2 FVKESK. CDR3 length equals 12 residues. The CDR3 is CASSQDTGELFF. In DNA, the CDR3 is TGTGCCAGCAGCCAAGACACCGGGGAGCTGTTTTTT.

V is TRBV5-1 and J is TRBJ1-1; D gene unclear. With 4 bases removed from V and 2 bases from J, the gap between germline ends came to 9 bases. This CDR3 has 13 residues. From germline, CDR1 is SGHRS and CDR2 YFSETQ. CDR3 sequence: CASSRGLNTEAFF. CDR3 nucleotides: TGCGCCAGCAGCCGGGGTTTAAACACTGAAGCTTTCTTT.

This clone was seen a handful of times. The chain uses TRBV5-1 and TRBJ1-4; D is undetermined. V shed 4 bases and J shed 0 bases, with 10 bases lying between them. The CDR3 contains 15 residues. Per germline, CDR1 SGHRS and CDR2 YFSETQ. The DNA of the CDR3 is TGCGCCAGCAGCCCATCCGGGGCAACTAATGAAAAACTGTTTTTT. Translated, it gives CASSPSGATNEKLFF.

The chain recombines TRBV29-1 with TRBJ2-5; D not resolved. The CDR3 is 13 amino acids. Deletions cut 4 bases from V and 0 bases from J, with 9 bases between. Germline CDR1 reads SQVTM; CDR2 reads ANQGSEA. The chain's CDR3 is CSVVPGYQETQYF. CDR3 coding DNA: TGCAGCGTTGTACCCGGGTACCAAGAGACCCAGTACTTC. The whole variable domain, remainder taken from reference TRBV29-1 and TRBJ2-5, is SAVISQKPSRDICQRGTSLTIQCQVDSQVTMMFWYRQQPGQSLTLIATANQGSEATYESGFVIDKFPISRPNLTFSTLTVSNMSPEDSSIYLCSVVPGYQETQYFGPGTRLLVL.

The chain carries TRBV2 and TRBJ2-7, with a weak D call TRBD2 (5 bases). CDR3 length: 13 amino acids. Germline assignment: CDR1 SNHLY and CDR2 FYNNEI. Trimming left V 3 bases short and J 2 bases short, with 8 bases between. The CDR3 DNA reads TGTGCCAGCAGTGAGCCCGGGGCCTACGAGCAGTACTTC. Translated: CASSEPGAYEQYF.

This rearrangement joins TRBV6-5 to TRBJ2-3; 9 nucleotides match TRBD2. Germline CDR1 is MNHEY and CDR2 is SVGAGI. V dropped 2 bases and J dropped 4; count of bases not matched to a gene: 4. CDR3 size: 15 residues. CDR3 sequence reads: CASSYGGGAADTQYF. CDR3 nucleotide sequence: TGTGCCAGCAGTTACGGCGGGGGGGCAGCAGATACGCAGTATTTT.

This clone was detected once. V and J are TRBV6-5 and TRBJ1-1; D gene ambiguous. The CDR3 length is 13 residues. The ends were cut back, 0 bases at V and 12 bases at J, with 14 bases in the middle. Germline CDR1 and CDR2: MNHEY and SVGAGI. The CDR3 region is CASSYSERSQSFF. Here the CDR3 DNA reads TGTGCCAGCAGTTACTCGGAACGGTCTCAATCTTTCTTT.

The rearrangement uses TRBV9 and TRBJ2-2; possibly TRBD2 for D (6 bases). The CDR3 length is 17 residues. With 0 bases removed from V and 7 bases from J, the gap between germline ends came to 19 bases. CDR1 is SGDLS and CDR2 is YYNGEE in the germline V gene. The CDR3: CASSVAEGHVTFGELFF. Here the CDR3 DNA reads TGTGCCAGCAGCGTAGCGGAGGGGCATGTGACCTTCGGGGAGCTGTTTTTT.

The chain has TRBV3-1 (or the pseudogene TRBV3-2) and TRBJ2-7, with D maybe TRBD2 (5 bases). The CDR3 has 14 amino acids. V gave up 4 bases and J gave up 1 base, with 11 bases separating them. Germline V lookup: CDR1 LGHDT, CDR2 YNNKEL (reference sequence). This CDR3 is CASSRGQASYEQYF. The CDR3 coding sequence is TGTGCCAGCAGCCGAGGGCAGGCATCCTACGAGCAGTACTTC.

V gene TRBV21-1 combines with J gene TRBJ1-1; the D call TRBD1 from the table was never checked on the DNA. TRBV21-1 is an annotated pseudogene. The CDR3 sequence is 14 residues long. The CDR3 coding sequence is TGTGCCAGCAGCCCTCAAGACAGCCTCCCAGAAGCTTTCTTT. Translated: CASSPQDSLPEAFF.

The CDR3 loop reads CASSLAQAGAEQYF. Written as DNA, the CDR3 is TGTGCCAGCAGCTTAGCGCAAGCTGGCGCCGAGCAGTACTTC. The V and J genes are TRBV7-9 and TRBJ2-7; D gene unclear. This CDR3 has 14 amino acids. V was pared by 0 bases and J by 6 bases, with 12 bases between. Germline V gives CDR1 SEHNR, CDR2 FQNEAQ (reference sequence). The whole variable domain, remainder taken from reference TRBV7-9 and TRBJ2-7, is DTGVSQNPRHKITKRGQNVTFRCDPISEHNRLYWYRQTLGQGPEFLTYFQNEAQLEKSRLLSDRFSAERPKGSFSTLEIQRTEQGDSAMYLCASSLAQAGAEQYFGPGTRLTVT.

This clone was seen a few times. The rearrangement links TRBV2 to TRBJ1-3; D may be TRBD1 (5 bases). This CDR3 has 15 residues. Between the trimmed V and J ends, which lost 4 bases and 0 bases, there was a span of 10 bases. Germline loops: CDR1 SNHLY, CDR2 FYNNEI. In nucleotides, the CDR3 is TGTGCCAGCAGTGGACAGCGCTACTCTGGAAACACCATATATTTT. It specifies CASSGQRYSGNTIYF.

The chain links TRBV14 to TRBJ2-7; D tentatively reads TRBD1 or TRBD2 (5 bases each). The CDR3 runs to 15 residues. CDR1 and CDR2 from the germline V gene are SGHDN and FVKESK. Between the trimmed V and J ends, which lost 3 bases and 6 bases, there was a span of 18 bases. CDR3 in DNA: TGTGCCAGCAGCCAGTTGCAGGGAGCGGCCTCCGAGCAGTACTTC. Translation gives CASSQLQGAASEQYF.

The chain joins TRBV30 to TRBJ1-6, with TRBD1 matching 10 bases. The CDR3 runs 15 residues. The germline CDR1 and CDR2 sequences are GTSNPN and SVGIG (reference sequence). Trimming took 7 bases from V and 10 from J; bases not matched to a gene: 13. The CDR3 reads CASISRDRGFSPLHF. The CDR3 DNA reads as TGTGCCTCCATCTCCCGGGACAGGGGTTTCTCACCCCTCCACTTT.